Sequencing of this T cell receptor beta chain was carried out in a study of blood T cell repertoires in COVID-19. Generated by immunoSEQ multiplex PCR, the TCRdb table keeps only in-frame clones and is missing some. Of 120,000 to 150,000 clones listed, less than 90% are singletons. Germline V CDR1 and CDR2: WSHSY, SAAADI. The CDR3 loop spans 16 amino acids. With V trimmed by 3 bases and J by 7 bases, 14 bases remained unmatched. The chain combines TRBV10-2 with TRBJ2-7; 8 nucleotides agree with TRBD2. Specimen: peripheral blood. This TCR came from a human donor with COVID-19, enrolled during active disease. The donor label of this sample is uncertain. The CDR3 loop is CASSDLTSARPGEQYF. The DNA for the CDR3 is TGCGCCAGCAGTGACCTGACTAGCGCCCGCCCGGGGGAGCAGTACTTC.